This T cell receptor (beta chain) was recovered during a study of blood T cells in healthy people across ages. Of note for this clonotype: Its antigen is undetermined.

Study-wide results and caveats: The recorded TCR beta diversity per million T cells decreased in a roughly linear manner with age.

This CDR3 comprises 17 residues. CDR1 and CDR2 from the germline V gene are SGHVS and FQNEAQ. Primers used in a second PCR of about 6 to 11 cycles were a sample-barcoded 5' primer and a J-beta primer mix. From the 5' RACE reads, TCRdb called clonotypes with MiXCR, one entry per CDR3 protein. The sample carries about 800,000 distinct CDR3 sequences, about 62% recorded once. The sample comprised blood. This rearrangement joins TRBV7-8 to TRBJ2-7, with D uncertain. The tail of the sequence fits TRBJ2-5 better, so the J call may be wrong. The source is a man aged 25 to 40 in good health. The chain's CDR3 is CASSSGPKLGRQETQYF. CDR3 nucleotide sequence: TGTGCCAGCAGCTCAGGTCCAAAGCTAGGGCGTCAAGAGACCCAGTACTTC.